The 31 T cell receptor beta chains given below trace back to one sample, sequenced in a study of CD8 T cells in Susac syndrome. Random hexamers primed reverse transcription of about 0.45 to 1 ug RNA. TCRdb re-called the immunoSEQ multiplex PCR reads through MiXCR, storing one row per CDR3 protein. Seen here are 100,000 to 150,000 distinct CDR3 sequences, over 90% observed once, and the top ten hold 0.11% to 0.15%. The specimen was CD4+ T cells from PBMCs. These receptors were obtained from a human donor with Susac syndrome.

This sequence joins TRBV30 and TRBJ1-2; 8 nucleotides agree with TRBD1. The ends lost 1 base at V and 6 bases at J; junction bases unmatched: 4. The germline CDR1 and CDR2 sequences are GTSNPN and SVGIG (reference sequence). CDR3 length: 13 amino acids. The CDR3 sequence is CAWSGGQGHGYTF. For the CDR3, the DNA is TGTGCCTGGAGTGGAGGACAGGGACATGGCTACACCTTC. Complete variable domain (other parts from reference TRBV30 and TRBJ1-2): SQTIHQWPATLVQPVGSPLSLECTVEGTSNPNLYWYRQAAGRGLQLLFYSVGIGQISSEVPQNLSASRPQDRQFILSSKKLLLSDSGFYLCAWSGGQGHGYTFGSGTRLTVV.

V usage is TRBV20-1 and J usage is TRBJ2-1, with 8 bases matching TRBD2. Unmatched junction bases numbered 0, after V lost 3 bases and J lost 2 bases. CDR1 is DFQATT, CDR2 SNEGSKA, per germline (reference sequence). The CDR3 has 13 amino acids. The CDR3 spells CSASGRAYNEQFF. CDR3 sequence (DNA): TGCAGTGCTAGCGGGAGGGCCTACAATGAGCAGTTCTTC.

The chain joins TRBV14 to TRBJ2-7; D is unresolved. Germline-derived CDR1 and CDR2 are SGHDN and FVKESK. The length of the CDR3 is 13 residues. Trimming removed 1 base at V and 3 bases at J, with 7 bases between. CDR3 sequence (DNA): TGTGCCAGCAGCCAAGGAGTTTACTACGAGCAGTACTTC. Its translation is CASSQGVYYEQYF.

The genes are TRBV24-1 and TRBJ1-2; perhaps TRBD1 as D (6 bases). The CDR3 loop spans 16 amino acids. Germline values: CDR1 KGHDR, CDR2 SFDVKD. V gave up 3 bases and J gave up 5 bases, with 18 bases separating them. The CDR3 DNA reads TGTGCCACCAGTGATCACTCGATACAGGGTACATATGGCTACACCTTC. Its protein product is CATSDHSIQGTYGYTF.

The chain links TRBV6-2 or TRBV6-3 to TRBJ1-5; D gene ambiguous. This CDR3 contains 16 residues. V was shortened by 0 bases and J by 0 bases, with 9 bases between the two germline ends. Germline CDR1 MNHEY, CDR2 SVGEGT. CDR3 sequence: CASSYSLHNSNQPQHF. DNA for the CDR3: TGTGCCAGCAGTTACTCGTTACATAATAGCAATCAGCCCCAGCATTTT.

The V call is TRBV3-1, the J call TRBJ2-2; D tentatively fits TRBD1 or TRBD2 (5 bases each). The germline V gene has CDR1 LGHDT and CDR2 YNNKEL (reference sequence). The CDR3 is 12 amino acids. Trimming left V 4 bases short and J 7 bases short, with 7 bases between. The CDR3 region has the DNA TGTGCCAGCAGCCGGGGGATCGGGGAGCTGTTTTTT. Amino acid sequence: CASSRGIGELFF.

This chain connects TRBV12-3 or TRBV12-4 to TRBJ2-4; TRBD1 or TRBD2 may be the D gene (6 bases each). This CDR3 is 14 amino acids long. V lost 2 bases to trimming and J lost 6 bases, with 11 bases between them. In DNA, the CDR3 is TGTGCCAGCAGTTTAAGGGGGGCCCTAAACATTCAGTACTTC. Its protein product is CASSLRGALNIQYF.

The CDR3 DNA reads as TGCGCCAGCAGCCCGCCTTGGGAACAGTCTCGAGACACTGAAGCTTTCTTT. Amino acid sequence: CASSPPWEQSRDTEAFF. The V call is TRBV5-1, the J call TRBJ1-1; D not certain. The CDR3 spans 17 residues. Trimming left V 4 bases short and J 3 bases short, with 22 bases between. Germline CDR1 is SGHRS and CDR2 is YFSETQ.

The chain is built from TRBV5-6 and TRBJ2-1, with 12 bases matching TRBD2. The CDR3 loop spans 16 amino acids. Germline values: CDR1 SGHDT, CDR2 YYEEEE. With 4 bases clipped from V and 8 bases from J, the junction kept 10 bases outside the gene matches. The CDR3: CASSPLLAGGLDEQFF. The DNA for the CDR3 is TGTGCCAGCAGCCCCCTCCTAGCGGGAGGGCTGGATGAGCAGTTCTTC.

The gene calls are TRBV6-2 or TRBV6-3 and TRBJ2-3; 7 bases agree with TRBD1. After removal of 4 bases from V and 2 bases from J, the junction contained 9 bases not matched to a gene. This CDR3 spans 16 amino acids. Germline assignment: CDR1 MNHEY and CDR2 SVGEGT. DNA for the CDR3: TGTGCCAGCAGTTTCGGTCCGGGACAGTTCACAGATACGCAGTATTTT. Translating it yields CASSFGPGQFTDTQYF.

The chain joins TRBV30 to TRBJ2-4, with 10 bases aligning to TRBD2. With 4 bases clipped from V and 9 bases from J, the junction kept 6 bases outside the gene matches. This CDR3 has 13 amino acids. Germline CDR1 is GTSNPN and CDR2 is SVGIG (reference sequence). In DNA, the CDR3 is TGTGCCTGGACTAGCGGGAGTGTTAGCATTCAGTACTTC. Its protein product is CAWTSGSVSIQYF. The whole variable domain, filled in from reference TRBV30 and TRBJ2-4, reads SQTIHQWPATLVQPVGSPLSLECTVEGTSNPNLYWYRQAAGRGLQLLFYSVGIGQISSEVPQNLSASRPQDRQFILSSKKLLLSDSGFYLCAWTSGSVSIQYFGAGTRLSVL.

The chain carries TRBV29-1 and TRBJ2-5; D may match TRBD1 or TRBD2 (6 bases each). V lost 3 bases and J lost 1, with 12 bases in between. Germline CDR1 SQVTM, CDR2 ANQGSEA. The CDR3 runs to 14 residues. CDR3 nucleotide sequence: TGCAGCGTTGACCCGGGGGCCCTCCAAGAGACCCAGTACTTC. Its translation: CSVDPGALQETQYF.

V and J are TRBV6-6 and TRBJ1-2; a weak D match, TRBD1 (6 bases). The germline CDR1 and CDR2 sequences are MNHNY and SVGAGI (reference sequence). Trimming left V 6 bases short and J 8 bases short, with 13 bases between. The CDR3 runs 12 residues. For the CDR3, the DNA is TGTGCCAGCAGCGATACAGGGTTAGGCTACACCTTC. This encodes CASSDTGLGYTF.

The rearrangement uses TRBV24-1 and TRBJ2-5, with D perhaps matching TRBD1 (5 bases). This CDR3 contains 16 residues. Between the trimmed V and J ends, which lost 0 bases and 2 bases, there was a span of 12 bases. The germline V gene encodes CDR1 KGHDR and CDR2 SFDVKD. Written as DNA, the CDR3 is TGTGCCACCAGTGATTTGGGGGCCGGTGGGCAAGAGACCCAGTACTTC. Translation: CATSDLGAGGQETQYF.

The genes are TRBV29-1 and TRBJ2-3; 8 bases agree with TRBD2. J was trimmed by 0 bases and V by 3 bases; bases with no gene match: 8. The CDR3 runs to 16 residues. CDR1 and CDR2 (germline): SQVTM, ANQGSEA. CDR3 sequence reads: CSVDPLAGKSTDTQYF. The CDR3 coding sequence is TGCAGCGTTGACCCCCTAGCGGGCAAGAGCACAGATACGCAGTATTTT.

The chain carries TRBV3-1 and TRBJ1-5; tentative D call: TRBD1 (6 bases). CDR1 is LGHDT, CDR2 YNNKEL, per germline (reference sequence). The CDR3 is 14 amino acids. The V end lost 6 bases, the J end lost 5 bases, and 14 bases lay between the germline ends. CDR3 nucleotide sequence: TGTGCCAGCAGTCACGGGGGGGCGCATCAGCCCCAGCATTTT. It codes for CASSHGGAHQPQHF.

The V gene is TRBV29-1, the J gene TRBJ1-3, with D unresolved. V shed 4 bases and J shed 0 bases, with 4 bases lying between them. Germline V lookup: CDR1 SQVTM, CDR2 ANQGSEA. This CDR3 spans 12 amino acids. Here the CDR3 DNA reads TGCAGCGTTGCGTTCTCTGGAAACACCATATATTTT. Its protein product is CSVAFSGNTIYF.

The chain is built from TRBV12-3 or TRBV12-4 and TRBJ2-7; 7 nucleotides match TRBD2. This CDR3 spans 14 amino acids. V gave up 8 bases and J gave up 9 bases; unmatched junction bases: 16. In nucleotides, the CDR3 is TGTGCCAGCCGCCCCTCTAGCGGAGCTGGGCCGCAGTACTTC. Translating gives CASRPSSGAGPQYF.

The CDR3 here is CAWNRAGLGEQFF. As DNA, the CDR3 is TGTGCCTGGAACAGGGCCGGCCTGGGTGAGCAGTTCTTC. The chain links TRBV30 to TRBJ2-1; D is perhaps TRBD1 (6 bases). The V end was cut by 4 bases, the J end by 9 bases, with 16 bases between. Germline CDR1 is GTSNPN and CDR2 is SVGIG (reference sequence). CDR3 size: 13 residues.

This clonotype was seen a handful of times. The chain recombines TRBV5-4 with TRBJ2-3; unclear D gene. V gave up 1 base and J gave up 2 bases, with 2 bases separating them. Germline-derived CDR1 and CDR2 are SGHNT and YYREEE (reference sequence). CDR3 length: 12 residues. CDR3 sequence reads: CASSLYTDTQYF. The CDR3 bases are TGTGCCAGCAGCTTGTACACAGATACGCAGTATTTT. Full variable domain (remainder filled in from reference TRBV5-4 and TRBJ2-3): ETGVTQSPTHLIKTRGQQVTLRCSSQSGHNTVSWYQQALGQGPQFIFQYYREEENGRGNFPPRFSGLQFPNYSSELNVNALELDDSALYLCASSLYTDTQYFGPGTRLTVL.

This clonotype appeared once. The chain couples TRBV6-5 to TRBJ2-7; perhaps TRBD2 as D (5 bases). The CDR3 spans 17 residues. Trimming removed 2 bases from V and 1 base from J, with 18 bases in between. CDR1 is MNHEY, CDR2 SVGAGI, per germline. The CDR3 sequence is CASSYQRLAGNSYEQYF. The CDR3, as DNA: TGTGCCAGCAGTTACCAACGCCTAGCTGGGAATTCCTACGAGCAGTACTTC.

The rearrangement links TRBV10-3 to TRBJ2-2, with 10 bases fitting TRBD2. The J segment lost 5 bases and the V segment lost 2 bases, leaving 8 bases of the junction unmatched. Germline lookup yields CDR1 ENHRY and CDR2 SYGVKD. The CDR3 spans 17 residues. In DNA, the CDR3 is TGTGCCATCAGTGAGGCTAGCGGGAGTAGAAAAACCGGGGAGCTGTTTTTT. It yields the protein CAISEASGSRKTGELFF.

The CDR3 coding sequence is TGTGCCTGGAGTCGCACCATGACCCCCCCGGGTGAAAAACTGTTTTTT. This gives the protein CAWSRTMTPPGEKLFF. The chain combines TRBV30 with TRBJ1-4; D remains unclear. Germline CDR1 and CDR2: GTSNPN and SVGIG (reference sequence). The CDR3 has 16 residues. Trimming took 2 bases from V and 7 from J, leaving 20 bases between them.

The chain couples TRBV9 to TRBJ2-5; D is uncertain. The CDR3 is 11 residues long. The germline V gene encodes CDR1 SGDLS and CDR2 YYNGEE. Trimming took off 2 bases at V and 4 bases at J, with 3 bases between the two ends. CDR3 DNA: TGTGCCAGCAGCGTCCGAGAGACCCAGTACTTC. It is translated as CASSVRETQYF.

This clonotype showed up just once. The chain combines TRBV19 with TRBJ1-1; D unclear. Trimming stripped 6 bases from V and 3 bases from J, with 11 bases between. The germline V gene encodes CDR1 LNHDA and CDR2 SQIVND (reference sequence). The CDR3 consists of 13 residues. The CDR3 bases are TGTGCCAGTAGAGTTGATTTGTACACTGAAGCTTTCTTT. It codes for CASRVDLYTEAFF.

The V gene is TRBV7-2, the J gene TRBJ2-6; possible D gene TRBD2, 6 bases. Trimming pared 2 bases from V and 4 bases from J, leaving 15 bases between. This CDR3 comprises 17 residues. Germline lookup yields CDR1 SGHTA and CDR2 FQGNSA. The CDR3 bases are TGTGCCAGCAGCTTACTAGGAGCGGCGGGAGGGGCCAACGTCCTGACTTTC. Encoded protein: CASSLLGAAGGANVLTF. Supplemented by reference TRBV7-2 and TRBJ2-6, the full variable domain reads GAGVSQSPSNKVTEKGKDVELRCDPISGHTALYWYRQSLGQGLEFLIYFQGNSAPDKSGLPSDRFSAERTGGSVSTLTIQRTQQEDSAVYLCASSLLGAAGGANVLTFGAGSRLTVL.

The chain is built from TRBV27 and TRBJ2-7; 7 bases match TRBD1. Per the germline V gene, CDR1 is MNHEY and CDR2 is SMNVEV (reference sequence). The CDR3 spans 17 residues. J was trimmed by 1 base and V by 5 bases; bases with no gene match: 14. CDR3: CASSKRPDRVVSYEQYF. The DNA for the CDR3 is TGTGCCAGCAGTAAACGCCCAGACAGGGTTGTATCCTACGAGCAGTACTTC.

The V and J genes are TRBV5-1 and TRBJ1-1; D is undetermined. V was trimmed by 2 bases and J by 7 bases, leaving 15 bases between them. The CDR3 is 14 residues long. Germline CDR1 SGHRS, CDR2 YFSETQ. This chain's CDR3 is CASSFRAISGEAFF. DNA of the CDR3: TGCGCCAGCAGCTTCCGGGCGATAAGCGGTGAAGCTTTCTTT.

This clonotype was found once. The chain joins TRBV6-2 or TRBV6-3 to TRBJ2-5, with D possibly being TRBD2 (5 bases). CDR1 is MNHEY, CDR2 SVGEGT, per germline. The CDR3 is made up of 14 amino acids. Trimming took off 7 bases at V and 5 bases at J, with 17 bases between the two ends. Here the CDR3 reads CASTLRVGGETQYF. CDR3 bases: TGTGCCAGCACCTTACGGGTCGGAGGCGAGACCCAGTACTTC.

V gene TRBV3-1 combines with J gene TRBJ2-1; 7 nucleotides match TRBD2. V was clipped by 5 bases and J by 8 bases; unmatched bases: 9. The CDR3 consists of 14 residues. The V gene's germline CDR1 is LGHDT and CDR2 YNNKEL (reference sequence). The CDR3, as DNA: TGTGCCAGCAGCTCCGCCGGACTAGTCGATGAGCAGTTCTTC. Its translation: CASSSAGLVDEQFF.

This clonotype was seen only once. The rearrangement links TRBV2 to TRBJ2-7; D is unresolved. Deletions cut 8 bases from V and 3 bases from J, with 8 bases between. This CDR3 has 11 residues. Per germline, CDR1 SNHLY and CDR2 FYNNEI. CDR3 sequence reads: CASAAVYEQYF. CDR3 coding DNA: TGTGCCAGCGCTGCGGTCTACGAGCAGTACTTC.